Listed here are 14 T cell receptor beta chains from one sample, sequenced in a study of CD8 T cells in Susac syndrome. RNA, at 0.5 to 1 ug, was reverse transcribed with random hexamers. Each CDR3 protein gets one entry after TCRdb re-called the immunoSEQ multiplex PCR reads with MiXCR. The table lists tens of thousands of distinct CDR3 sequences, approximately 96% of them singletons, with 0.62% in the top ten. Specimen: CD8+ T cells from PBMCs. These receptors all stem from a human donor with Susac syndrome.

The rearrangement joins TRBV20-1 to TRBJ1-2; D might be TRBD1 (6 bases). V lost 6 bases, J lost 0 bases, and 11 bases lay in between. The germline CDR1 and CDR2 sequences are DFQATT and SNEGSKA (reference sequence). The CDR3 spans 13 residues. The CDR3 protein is CSAGEGANYGYTF. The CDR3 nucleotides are TGCAGTGCGGGAGAGGGGGCTAACTATGGCTACACCTTC.

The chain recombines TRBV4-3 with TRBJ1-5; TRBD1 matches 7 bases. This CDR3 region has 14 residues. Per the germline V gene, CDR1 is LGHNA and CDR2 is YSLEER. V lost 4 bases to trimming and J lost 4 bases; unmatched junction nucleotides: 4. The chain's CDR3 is CASSPGTVNQPQHF. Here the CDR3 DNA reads TGCGCCAGCAGCCCCGGGACAGTAAATCAGCCCCAGCATTTT.

This chain's CDR3 is CASRRPGQPQHF. For the CDR3, the DNA is TGTGCCAGCAGACGGCCTGGACAGCCCCAGCATTTT. The genes are TRBV6-2 or TRBV6-3 and TRBJ1-5; D uncertain. V dropped 6 bases and J dropped 7 bases, with 10 bases sitting between them. The germline V gene encodes CDR1 MNHEY and CDR2 SVGEGT. This CDR3 region has 12 residues.

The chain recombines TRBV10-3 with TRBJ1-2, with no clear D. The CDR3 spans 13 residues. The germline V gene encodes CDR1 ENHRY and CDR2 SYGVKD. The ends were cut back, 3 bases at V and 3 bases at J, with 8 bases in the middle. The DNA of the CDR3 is TGTGCCATCAGTGAATCCGGGGACTATGGCTACACCTTC. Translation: CAISESGDYGYTF.

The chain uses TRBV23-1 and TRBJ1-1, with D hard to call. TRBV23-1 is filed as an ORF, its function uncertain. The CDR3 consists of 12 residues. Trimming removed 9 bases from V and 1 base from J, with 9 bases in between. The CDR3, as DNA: TGCGCCAGTCGCAGTAAGAACACTGAAGCTTTCTTT. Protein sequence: CASRSKNTEAFF.

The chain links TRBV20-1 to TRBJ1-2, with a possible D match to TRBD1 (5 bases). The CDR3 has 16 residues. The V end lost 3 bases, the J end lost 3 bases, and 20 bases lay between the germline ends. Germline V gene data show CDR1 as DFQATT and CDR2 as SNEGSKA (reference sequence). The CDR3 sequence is CSASSRYRGYDYGYTF. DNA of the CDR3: TGCAGTGCTAGTAGCCGATACCGGGGGTACGACTATGGCTACACCTTC.

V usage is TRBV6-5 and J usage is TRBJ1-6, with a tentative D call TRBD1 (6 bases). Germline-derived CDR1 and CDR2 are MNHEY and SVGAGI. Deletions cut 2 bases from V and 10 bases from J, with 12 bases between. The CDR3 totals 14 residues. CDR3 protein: CASSYVPGESPLHF. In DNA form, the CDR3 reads TGTGCCAGCAGTTACGTCCCAGGGGAGTCACCCCTCCACTTT.

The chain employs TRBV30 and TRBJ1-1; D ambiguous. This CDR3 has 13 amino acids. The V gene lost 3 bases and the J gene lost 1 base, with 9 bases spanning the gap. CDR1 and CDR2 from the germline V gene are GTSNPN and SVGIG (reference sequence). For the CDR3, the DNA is TGTGCCTGGAGGGAACATCCGAACACTGAAGCTTTCTTT. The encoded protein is CAWREHPNTEAFF. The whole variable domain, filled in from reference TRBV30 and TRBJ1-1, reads SQTIHQWPATLVQPVGSPLSLECTVEGTSNPNLYWYRQAAGRGLQLLFYSVGIGQISSEVPQNLSASRPQDRQFILSSKKLLLSDSGFYLCAWREHPNTEAFFGQGTRLTVV.

CDR3 nucleotides: TGCGCCAGCAGCCAAGTCCGCGGGGGGATCTACGAGCAGTACTTC. Translated: CASSQVRGGIYEQYF. V usage is TRBV4-3 and J usage is TRBJ2-7; 8 nucleotides match TRBD2. Per the germline V gene, CDR1 is LGHNA and CDR2 is YSLEER. This CDR3 comprises 15 residues. J gave up 3 bases and V 1 base, and 5 bases lay outside the gene matches.

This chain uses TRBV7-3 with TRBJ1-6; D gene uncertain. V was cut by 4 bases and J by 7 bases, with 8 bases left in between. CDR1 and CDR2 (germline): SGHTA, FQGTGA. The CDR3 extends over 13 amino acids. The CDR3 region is CASSSTQNSPLHF. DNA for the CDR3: TGTGCCAGCAGCTCAACCCAGAATTCACCCCTCCACTTT.

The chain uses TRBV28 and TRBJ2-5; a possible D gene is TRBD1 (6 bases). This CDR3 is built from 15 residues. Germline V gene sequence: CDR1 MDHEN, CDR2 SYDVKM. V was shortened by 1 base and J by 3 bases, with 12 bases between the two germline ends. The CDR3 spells CASSLSLGAEETQYF. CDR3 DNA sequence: TGTGCCAGCAGTTTATCACTGGGGGCAGAAGAGACCCAGTACTTC.

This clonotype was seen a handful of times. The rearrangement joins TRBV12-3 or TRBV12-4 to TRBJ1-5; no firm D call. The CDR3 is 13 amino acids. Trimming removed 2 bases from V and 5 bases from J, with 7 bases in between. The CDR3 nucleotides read TGTGCCAGCAGTTTATCGGGGTATCAGCCCCAGCATTTT. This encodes CASSLSGYQPQHF.

For the CDR3, the DNA is TGCAGTGCTAGCCCACACTACCAAGAGACCCAGTACTTC. Amino acid sequence: CSASPHYQETQYF. The chain recombines TRBV20-1 with TRBJ2-5; unclear D gene. This CDR3 contains 13 residues. In germline, CDR1 is DFQATT, CDR2 SNEGSKA (reference sequence). V dropped 3 bases and J dropped 0 bases, with 8 bases sitting between them.

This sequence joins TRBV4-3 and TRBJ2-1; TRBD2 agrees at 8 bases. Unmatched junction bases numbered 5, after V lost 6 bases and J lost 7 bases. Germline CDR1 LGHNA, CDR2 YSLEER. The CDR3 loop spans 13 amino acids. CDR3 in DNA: TGCGCCAGCAGTTGGGGACTAGGGAATGAGCAGTTCTTC. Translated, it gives CASSWGLGNEQFF.